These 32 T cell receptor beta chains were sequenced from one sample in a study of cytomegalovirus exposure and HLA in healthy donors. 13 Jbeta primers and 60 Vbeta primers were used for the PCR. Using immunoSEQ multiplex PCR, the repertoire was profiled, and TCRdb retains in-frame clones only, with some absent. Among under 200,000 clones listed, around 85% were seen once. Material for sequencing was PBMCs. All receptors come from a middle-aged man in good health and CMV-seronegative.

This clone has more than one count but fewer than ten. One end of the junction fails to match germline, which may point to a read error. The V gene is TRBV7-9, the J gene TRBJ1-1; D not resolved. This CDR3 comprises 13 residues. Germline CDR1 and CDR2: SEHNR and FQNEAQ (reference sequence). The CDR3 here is CSSSIPPHGEAFF. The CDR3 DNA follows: TGTTCCAGCAGCATCCCACCTCACGGTGAAGCTTTCTTT.

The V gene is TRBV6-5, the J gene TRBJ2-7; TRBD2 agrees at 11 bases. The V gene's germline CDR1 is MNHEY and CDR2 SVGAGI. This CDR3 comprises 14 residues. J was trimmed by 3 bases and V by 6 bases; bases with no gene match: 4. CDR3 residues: CASRRGLAGYEQYF. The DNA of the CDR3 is TGTGCCAGCAGACGAGGACTAGCGGGCTACGAGCAGTACTTC.

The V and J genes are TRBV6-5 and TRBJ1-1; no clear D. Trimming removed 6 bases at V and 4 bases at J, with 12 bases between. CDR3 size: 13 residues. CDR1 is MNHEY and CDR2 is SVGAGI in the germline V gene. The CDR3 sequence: CASRILPSTEAFF. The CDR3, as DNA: TGTGCCAGCAGAATTCTACCTTCCACTGAAGCTTTCTTT.

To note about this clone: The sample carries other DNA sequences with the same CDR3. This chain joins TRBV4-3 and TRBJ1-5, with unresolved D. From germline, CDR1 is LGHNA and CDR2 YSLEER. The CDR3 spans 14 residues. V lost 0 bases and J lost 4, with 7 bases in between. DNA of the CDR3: TGCGCCAGCAGCCAAGAAGGCGGGAATCAGCCCCAGCATTTT. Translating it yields CASSQEGGNQPQHF.

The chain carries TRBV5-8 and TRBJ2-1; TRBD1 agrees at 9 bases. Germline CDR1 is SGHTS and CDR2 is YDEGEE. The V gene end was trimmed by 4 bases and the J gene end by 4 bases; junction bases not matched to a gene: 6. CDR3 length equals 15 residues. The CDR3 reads CASSLGTGIYNEQFF. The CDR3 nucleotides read TGTGCCAGCAGCCTCGGGACAGGGATATACAATGAGCAGTTCTTC.

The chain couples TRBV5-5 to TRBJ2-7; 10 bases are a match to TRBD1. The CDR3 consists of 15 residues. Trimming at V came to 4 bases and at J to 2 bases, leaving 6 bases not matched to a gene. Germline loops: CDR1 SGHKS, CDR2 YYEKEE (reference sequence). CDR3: CASSPTGQGTYEQYF. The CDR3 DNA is TGTGCCAGCAGCCCAACGGGACAGGGGACCTACGAGCAGTACTTC.

CDR3 loop: CASSYSFSGNTIYF. CDR3 nucleotide sequence: TGTGCCAGCAGTTACTCCTTCTCTGGAAACACCATATATTTT. The chain combines TRBV6-5 with TRBJ1-3, with D unclear. The CDR3 extends over 14 amino acids. Trimming took 0 bases from V and 0 from J, leaving 3 bases between them. CDR1 and CDR2 (germline): MNHEY, SVGAGI.

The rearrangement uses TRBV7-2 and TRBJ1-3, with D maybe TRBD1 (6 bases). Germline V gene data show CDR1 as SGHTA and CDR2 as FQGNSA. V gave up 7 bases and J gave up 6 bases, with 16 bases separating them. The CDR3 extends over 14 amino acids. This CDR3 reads CASTPGQGQNTIYF. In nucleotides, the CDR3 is TGTGCCAGCACCCCGGGGCAGGGGCAAAACACCATATATTTT.

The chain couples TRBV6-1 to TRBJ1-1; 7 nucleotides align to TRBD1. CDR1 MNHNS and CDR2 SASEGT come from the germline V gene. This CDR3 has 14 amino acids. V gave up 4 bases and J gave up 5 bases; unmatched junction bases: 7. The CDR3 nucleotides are TGTGCCAGCAGTGGGGGGGACAGACGGACTGAAGCTTTCTTT. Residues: CASSGGDRRTEAFF.

The CDR3 DNA reads TGTGCCAGCCTCCGGGGTCCCACGGCTGGCTACACCTTC. Encoded protein: CASLRGPTAGYTF. The chain recombines TRBV28 with TRBJ1-2, with D hard to call. This CDR3 has 13 amino acids. The ends were cut back, 8 bases at V and 7 bases at J, with 17 bases in the middle. Germline V gives CDR1 MDHEN, CDR2 SYDVKM.

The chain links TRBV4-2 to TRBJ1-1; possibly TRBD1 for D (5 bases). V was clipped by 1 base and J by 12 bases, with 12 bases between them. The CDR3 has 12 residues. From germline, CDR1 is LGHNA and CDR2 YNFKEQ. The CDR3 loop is CASSQAVGGTFF. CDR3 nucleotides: TGTGCCAGCAGCCAAGCGGTGGGGGGAACTTTCTTT.

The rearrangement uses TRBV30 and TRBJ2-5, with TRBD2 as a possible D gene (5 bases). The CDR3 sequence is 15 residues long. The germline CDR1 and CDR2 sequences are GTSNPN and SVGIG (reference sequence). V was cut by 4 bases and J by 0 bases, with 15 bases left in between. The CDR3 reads CAWTMDFGYQETQYF. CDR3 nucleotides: TGTGCCTGGACCATGGACTTTGGGTACCAAGAGACCCAGTACTTC. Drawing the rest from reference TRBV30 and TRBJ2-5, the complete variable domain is SQTIHQWPATLVQPVGSPLSLECTVEGTSNPNLYWYRQAAGRGLQLLFYSVGIGQISSEVPQNLSASRPQDRQFILSSKKLLLSDSGFYLCAWTMDFGYQETQYFGPGTRLLVL.

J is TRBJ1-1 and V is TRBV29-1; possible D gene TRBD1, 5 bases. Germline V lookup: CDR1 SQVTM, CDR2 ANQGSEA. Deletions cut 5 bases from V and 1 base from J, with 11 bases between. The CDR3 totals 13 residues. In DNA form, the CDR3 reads TGCAGCGTTTCCCCGGACACGAACACTGAAGCTTTCTTT. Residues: CSVSPDTNTEAFF.

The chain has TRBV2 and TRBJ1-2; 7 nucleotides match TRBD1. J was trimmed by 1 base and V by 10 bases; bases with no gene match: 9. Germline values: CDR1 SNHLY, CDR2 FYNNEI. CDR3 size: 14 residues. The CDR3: CATLGTESNYGYTF. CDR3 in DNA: TGTGCCACCCTAGGGACAGAGAGTAACTATGGCTACACCTTC.

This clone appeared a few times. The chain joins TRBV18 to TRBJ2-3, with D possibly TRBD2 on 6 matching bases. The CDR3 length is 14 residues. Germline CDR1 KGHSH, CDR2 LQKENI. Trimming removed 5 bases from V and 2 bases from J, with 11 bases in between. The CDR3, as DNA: TGTGCCAGCTCAGGGCGGGGAGACACAGATACGCAGTATTTT. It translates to CASSGRGDTDTQYF.

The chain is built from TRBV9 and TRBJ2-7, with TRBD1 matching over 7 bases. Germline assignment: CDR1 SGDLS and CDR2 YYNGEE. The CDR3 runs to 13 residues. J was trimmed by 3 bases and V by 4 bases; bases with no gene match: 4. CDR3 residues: CASSPTGIYEQYF. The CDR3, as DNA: TGTGCCAGCAGCCCGACAGGGATCTACGAGCAGTACTTC.

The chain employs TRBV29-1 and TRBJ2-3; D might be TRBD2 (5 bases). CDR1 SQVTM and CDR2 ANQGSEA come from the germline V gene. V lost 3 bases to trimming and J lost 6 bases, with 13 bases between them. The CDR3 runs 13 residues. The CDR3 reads CSVERVNADTQYF. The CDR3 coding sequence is TGCAGCGTTGAGCGGGTAAATGCTGATACGCAGTATTTT.

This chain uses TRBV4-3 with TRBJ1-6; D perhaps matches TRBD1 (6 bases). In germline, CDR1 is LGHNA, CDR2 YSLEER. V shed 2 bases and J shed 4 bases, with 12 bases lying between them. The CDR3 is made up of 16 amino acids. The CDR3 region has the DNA TGCGCCAGCAGCCAACCCGGACAGCTTTATAATTCACCCCTCCACTTT. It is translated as CASSQPGQLYNSPLHF.

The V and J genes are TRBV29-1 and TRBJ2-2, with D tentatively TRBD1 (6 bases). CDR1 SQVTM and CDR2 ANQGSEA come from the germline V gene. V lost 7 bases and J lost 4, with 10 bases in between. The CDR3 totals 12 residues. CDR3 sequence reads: CSALRGTGELFF. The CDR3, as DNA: TGCAGCGCTCTCAGGGGCACCGGGGAGCTGTTTTTT.

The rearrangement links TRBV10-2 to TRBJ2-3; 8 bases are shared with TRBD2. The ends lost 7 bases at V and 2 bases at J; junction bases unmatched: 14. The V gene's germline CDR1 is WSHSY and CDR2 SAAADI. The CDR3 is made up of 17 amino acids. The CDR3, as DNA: TGCGCCAGCACCGACGGGGGGGCGAATCGAGACACAGATACGCAGTATTTT. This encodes CASTDGGANRDTDTQYF.

CDR3 sequence reads: CASRPDSSSGNTIYF. In DNA form, the CDR3 reads TGTGCCAGCAGACCCGACAGCAGCTCTGGAAACACCATATATTTT. The chain has TRBV6-5 and TRBJ1-3; weak D call: TRBD1 (5 bases). CDR3 length equals 15 residues. The germline V gene has CDR1 MNHEY and CDR2 SVGAGI. V lost 6 bases to trimming and J lost 0 bases, with 12 bases between them.

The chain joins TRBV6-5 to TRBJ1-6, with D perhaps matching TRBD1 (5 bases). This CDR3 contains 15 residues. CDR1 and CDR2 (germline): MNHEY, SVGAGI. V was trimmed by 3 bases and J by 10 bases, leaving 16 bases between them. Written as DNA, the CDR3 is TGTGCCAGCAGTTATGTTGGGGGGGATAGGTCACCCCTCCACTTT. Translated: CASSYVGGDRSPLHF.

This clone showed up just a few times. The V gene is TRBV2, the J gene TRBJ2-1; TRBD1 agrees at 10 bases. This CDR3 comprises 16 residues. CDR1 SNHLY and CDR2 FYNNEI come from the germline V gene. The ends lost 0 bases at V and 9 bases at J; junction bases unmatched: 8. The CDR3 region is CASSEALGQGGVEQFF. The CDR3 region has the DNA TGTGCCAGCAGTGAAGCCTTAGGACAGGGGGGAGTTGAGCAGTTCTTC.

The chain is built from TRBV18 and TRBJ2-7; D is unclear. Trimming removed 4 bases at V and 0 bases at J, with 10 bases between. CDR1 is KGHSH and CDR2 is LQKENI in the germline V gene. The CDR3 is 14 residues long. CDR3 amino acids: CASSRDTSSYEQYF. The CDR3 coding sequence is TGTGCCAGCTCACGAGACACGAGCTCCTACGAGCAGTACTTC.

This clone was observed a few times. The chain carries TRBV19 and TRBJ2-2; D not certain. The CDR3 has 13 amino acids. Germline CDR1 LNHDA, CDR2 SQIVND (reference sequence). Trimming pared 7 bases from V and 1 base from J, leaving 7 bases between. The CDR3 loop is CASTVWNTGELFF. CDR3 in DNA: TGTGCCAGTACAGTGTGGAACACCGGGGAGCTGTTTTTT.

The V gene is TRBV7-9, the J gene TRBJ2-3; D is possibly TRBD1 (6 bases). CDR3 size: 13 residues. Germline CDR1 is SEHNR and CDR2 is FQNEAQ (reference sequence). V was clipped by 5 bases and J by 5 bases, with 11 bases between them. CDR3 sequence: CASSRTAEDTQYF. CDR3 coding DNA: TGTGCCAGCAGCCGGACAGCGGAAGATACGCAGTATTTT.

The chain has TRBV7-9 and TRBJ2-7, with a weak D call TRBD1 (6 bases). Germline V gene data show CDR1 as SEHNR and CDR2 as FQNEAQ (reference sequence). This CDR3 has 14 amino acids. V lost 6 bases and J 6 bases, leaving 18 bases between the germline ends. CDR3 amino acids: CASSPTGGLPEQYF. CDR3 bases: TGTGCCAGCAGTCCGACAGGCGGTTTACCCGAGCAGTACTTC.

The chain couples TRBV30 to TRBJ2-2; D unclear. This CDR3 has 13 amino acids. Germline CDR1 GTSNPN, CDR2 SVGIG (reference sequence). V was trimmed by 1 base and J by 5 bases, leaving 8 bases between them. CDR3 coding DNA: TGTGCCTGGAGTGCAACAAGAACCGGGGAGCTGTTTTTT. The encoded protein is CAWSATRTGELFF. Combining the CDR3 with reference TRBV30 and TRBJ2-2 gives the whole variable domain SQTIHQWPATLVQPVGSPLSLECTVEGTSNPNLYWYRQAAGRGLQLLFYSVGIGQISSEVPQNLSASRPQDRQFILSSKKLLLSDSGFYLCAWSATRTGELFFGEGSRLTVL.

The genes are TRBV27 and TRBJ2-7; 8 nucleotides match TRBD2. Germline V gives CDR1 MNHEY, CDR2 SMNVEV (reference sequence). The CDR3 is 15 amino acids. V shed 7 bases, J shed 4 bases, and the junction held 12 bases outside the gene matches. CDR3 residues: CASKPLGTSDYEQYF. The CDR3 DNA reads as TGTGCCAGCAAACCCTTAGGGACTAGTGATTACGAGCAGTACTTC.

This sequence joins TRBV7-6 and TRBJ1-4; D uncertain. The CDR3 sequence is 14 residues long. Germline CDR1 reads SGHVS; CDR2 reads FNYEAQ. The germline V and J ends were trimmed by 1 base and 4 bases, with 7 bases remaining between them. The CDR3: CASSLGVSNEKLFF. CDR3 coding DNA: TGTGCCAGCAGCTTAGGTGTCAGTAATGAAAAACTGTTTTTT. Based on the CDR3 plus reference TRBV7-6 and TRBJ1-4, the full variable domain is GAGVSQSPRYKVTKRGQDVALRCDPISGHVSLYWYRQALGQGPEFLTYFNYEAQQDKSGLPNDRFSAERPEGSISTLTIQRTEQRDSAMYRCASSLGVSNEKLFFGSGTQLSVL.

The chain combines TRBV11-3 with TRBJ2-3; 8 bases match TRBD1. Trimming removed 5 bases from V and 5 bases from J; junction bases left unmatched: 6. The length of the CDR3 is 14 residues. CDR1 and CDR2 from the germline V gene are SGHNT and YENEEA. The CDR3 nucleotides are TGTGCCAGCAGCCGCCAGGGGGCTGGAGATACGCAGTATTTT. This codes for CASSRQGAGDTQYF.

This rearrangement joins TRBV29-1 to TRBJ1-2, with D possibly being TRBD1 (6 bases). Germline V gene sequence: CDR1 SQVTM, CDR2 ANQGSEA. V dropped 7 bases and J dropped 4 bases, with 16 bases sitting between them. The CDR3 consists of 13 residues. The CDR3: CSGGGPGAYGYTF. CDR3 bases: TGCAGCGGAGGGGGACCAGGGGCCTATGGCTACACCTTC. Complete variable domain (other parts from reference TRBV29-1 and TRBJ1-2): SAVISQKPSRDICQRGTSLTIQCQVDSQVTMMFWYRQQPGQSLTLIATANQGSEATYESGFVIDKFPISRPNLTFSTLTVSNMSPEDSSIYLCSGGGPGAYGYTFGSGTRLTVV.